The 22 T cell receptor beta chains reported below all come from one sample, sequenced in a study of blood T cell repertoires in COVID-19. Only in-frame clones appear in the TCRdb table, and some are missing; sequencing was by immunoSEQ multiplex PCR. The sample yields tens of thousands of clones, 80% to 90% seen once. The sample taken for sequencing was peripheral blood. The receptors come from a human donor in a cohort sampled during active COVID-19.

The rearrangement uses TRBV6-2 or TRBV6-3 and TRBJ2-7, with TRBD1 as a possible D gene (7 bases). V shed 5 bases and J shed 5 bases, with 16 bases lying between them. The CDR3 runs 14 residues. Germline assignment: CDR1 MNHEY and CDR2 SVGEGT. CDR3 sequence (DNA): TGTGCCAGCAGTAATCGACAGGGAGGAAACGAGCAGTACTTC. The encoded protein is CASSNRQGGNEQYF.

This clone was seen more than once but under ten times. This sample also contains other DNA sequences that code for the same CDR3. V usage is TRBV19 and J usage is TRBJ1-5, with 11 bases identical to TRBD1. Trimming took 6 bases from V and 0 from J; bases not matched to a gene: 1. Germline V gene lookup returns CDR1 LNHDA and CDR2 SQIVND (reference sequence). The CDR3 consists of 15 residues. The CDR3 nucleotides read TGTGCCAGTAGGGGGACAGGGGGTAGCAATCAGCCCCAGCATTTT. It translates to CASRGTGGSNQPQHF.

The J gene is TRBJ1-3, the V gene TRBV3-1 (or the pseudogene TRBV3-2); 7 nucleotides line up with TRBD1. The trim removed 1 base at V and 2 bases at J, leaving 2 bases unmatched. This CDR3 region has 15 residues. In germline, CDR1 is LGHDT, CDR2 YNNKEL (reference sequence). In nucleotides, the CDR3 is TGTGCCAGCAGCCAAGCGGACAGGCCTGGAAACACCATATATTTT. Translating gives CASSQADRPGNTIYF.

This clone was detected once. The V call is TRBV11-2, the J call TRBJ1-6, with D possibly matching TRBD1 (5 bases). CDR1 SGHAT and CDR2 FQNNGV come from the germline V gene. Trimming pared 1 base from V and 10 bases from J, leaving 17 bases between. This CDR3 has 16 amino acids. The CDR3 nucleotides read TGTGCCAGCAGCTTAGGGTCCGGACGGTGGGGCTCACCCCTCCACTTT. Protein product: CASSLGSGRWGSPLHF. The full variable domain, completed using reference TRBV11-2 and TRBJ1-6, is EAGVAQSPRYKIIEKRQSVAFWCNPISGHATLYWYQQILGQGPKLLIQFQNNGVVDDSQLPKDRFSAERLKGVDSTLKIQPAKLEDSAVYLCASSLGSGRWGSPLHFGNGTRLTVT.

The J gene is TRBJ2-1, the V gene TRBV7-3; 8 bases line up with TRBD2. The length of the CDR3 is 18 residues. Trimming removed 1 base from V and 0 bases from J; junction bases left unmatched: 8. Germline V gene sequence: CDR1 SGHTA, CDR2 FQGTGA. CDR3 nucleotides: TGTGCCAGCAGCTTAATGGCGGGAGGAGGTAGCTCCTACAATGAGCAGTTCTTC. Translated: CASSLMAGGGSSYNEQFF.

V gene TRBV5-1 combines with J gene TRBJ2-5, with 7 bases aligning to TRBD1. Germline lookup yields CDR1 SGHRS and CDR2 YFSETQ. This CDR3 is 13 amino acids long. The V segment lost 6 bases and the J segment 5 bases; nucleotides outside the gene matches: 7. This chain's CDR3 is CASTEQGSETQYF. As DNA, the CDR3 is TGCGCCAGCACCGAACAGGGGTCGGAGACCCAGTACTTC.

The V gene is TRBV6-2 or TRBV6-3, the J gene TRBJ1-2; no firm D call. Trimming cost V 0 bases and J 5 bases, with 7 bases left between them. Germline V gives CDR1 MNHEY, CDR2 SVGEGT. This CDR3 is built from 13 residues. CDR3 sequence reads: CASSYSNIYGYTF. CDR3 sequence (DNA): TGTGCCAGCAGTTACTCGAACATATATGGCTACACCTTC.

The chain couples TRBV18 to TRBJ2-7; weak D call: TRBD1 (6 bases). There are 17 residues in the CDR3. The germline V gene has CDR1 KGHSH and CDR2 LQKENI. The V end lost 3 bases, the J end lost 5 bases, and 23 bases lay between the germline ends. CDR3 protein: CASSPDHLGAQGNEQYF. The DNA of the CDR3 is TGTGCCAGCTCACCGGACCACTTGGGGGCCCAAGGCAACGAGCAGTACTTC. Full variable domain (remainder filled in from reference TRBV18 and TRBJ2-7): NAGVMQNPRHLVRRRGQEARLRCSPMKGHSHVYWYRQLPEEGLKFMVYLQKENIIDESGMPKERFSAEFPKEGPSILRIQQVVRGDSAAYFCASSPDHLGAQGNEQYFGPGTRLTVT.

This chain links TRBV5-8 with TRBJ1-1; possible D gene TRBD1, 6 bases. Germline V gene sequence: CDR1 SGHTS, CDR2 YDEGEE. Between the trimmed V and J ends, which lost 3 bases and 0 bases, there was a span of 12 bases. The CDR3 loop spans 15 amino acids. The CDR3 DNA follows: TGTGCCAGCAGCTCCGTACAGGGATTGAACACTGAAGCTTTCTTT. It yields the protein CASSSVQGLNTEAFF.

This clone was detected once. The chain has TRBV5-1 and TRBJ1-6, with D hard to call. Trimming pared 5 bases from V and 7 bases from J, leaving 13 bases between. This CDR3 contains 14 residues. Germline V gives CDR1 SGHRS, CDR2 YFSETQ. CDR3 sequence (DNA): TGCGCCAGCAGTTCTTATCGAGAGAATTCACCCCTCCACTTT. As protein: CASSSYRENSPLHF.

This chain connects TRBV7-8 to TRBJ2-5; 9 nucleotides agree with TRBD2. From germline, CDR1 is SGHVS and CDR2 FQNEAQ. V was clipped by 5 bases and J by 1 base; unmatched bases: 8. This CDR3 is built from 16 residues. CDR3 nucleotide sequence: TGTGCCAGCAGCCCGTCCGGGACTAGCACCCAAGAGACCCAGTACTTC. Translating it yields CASSPSGTSTQETQYF. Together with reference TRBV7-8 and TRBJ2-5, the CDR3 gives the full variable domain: GAGVSQSPRYKVAKRGQDVALRCDPISGHVSLFWYQQALGQGPEFLTYFQNEAQLDKSGLPSDRFFAERPEGSVSTLKIQRTQQEDSAVYLCASSPSGTSTQETQYFGPGTRLLVL.

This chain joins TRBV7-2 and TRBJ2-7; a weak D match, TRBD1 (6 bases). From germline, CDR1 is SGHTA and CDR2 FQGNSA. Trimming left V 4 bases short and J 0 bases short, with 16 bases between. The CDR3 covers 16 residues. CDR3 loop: CASSSYDRISSYEQYF. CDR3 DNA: TGTGCCAGCAGCTCGTACGACAGGATCAGCTCCTACGAGCAGTACTTC.

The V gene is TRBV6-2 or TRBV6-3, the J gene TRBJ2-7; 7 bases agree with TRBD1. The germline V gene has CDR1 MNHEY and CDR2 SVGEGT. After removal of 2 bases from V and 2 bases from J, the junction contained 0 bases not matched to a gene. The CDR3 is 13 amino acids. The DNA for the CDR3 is TGTGCCAGCAGTTACAGGGGGCCCTACGAGCAGTACTTC. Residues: CASSYRGPYEQYF.

The CDR3: CASSPRQGPYEQYF. CDR3 nucleotide sequence: TGTGCCAGCTCACCCCGACAGGGCCCGTACGAGCAGTACTTC. This chain links TRBV18 with TRBJ2-7, with TRBD1 identical over 7 bases. From germline, CDR1 is KGHSH and CDR2 LQKENI. This CDR3 is 14 amino acids long. V trimming: 3 bases; J trimming: 4 bases; junction bases outside the gene matches: 6.

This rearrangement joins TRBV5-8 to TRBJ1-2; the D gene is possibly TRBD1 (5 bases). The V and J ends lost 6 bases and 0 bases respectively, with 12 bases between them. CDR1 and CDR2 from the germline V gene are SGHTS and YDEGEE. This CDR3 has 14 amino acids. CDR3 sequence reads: CASNLVGPNYGYTF. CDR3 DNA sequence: TGTGCCAGCAACCTTGTGGGGCCTAACTATGGCTACACCTTC.

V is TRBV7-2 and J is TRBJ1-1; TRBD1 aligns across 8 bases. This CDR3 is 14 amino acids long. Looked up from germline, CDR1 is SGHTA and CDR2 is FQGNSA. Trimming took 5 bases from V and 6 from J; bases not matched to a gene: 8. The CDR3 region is CASSHRTGWAEAFF. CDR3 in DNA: TGTGCCAGCAGCCACCGGACAGGGTGGGCTGAAGCTTTCTTT.

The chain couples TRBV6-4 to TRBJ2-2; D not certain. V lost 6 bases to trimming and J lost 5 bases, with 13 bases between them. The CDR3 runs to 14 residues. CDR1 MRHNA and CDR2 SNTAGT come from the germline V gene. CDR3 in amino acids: CASRPQSQTGELFF. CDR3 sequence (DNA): TGTGCCAGCAGACCCCAGTCCCAGACCGGGGAGCTGTTTTTT.

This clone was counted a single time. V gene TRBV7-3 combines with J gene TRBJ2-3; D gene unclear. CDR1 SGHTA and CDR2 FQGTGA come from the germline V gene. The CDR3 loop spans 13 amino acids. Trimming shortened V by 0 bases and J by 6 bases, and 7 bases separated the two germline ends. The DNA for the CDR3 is TGTGCCAGCAGCTTAACGTACGGGGATACGCAGTATTTT. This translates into CASSLTYGDTQYF.

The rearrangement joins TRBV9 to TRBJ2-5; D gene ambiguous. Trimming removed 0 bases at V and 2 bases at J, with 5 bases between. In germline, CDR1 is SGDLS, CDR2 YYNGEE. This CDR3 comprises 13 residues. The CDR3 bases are TGTGCCAGCAGCGTAGATCAACAAGAGACCCAGTACTTC. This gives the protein CASSVDQQETQYF.

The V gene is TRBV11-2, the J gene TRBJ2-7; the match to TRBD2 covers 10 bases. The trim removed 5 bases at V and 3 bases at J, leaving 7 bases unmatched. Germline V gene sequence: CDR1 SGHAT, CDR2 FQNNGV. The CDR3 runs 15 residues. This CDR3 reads CASSRGAGGLYEQYF. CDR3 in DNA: TGTGCCAGCAGCCGCGGAGCGGGAGGGCTCTACGAGCAGTACTTC.

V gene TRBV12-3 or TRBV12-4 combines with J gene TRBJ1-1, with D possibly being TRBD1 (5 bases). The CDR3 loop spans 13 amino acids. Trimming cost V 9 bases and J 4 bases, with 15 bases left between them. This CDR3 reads CASHQAGGTEAFF. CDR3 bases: TGTGCCAGTCATCAGGCCGGGGGCACTGAAGCTTTCTTT.

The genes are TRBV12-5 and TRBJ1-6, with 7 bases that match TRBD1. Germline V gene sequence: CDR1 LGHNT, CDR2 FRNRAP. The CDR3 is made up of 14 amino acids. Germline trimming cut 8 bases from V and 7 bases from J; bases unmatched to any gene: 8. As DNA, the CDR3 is TGTGCTAGTTCGACCGGGACAGAGAATTCACCCCTCCACTTT. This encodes CASSTGTENSPLHF.